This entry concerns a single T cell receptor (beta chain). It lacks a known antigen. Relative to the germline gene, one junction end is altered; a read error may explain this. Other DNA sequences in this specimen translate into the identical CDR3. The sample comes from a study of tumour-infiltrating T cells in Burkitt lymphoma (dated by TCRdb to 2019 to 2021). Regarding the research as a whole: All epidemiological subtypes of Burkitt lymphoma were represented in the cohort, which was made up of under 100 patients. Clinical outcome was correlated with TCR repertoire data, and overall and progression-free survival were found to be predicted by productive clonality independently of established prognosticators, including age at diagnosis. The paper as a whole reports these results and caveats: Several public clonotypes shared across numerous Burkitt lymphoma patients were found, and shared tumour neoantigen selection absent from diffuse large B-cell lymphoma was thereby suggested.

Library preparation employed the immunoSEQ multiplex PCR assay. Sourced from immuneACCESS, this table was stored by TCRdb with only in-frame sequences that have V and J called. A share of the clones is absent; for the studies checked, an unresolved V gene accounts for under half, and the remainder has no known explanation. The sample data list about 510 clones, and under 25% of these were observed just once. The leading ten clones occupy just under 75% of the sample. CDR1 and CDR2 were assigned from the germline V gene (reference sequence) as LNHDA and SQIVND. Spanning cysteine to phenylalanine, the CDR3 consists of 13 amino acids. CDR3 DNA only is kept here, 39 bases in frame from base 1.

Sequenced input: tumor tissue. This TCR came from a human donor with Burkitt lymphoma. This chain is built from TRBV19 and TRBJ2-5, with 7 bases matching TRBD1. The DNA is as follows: TGTGCCAGTAGAGGGGGCCTGGAAGAGACTCAGTACTTC. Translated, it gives CASRGGLEETQYF.